The 21 T cell receptor beta chains in this list originate from one sample, sequenced in a study of shared clonotypes between healthy human individuals. Profiling relied on immunoSEQ multiplex PCR, and the TCRdb table lists in-frame clones only, not all of them. The sample consists of some 1,400,000 clones, roughly 95% of them appearing once. What was sequenced was naive CD4+ T cells sorted from blood. Subset given: CD45RA+ positively selected. The receptors come from a man aged 25-45 years in good health.

The chain employs TRBV21-1 and TRBJ1-5. TRBV21-1 is a pseudogene locus. CDR3 length: 14 amino acids. CDR3 in DNA: TGTGCCAGCAATCAGGGTAAGGAGGATCAGCCCCAGCATTTT. Its protein is CASNQGKEDQPQHF.

The rearrangement links TRBV27 to TRBJ2-2; D ambiguous. CDR1 is MNHEY and CDR2 is SMNVEV in the germline V gene (reference sequence). The CDR3 runs 13 residues. The ends were cut back, 1 base at V and 5 bases at J, with 5 bases in the middle. In DNA form, the CDR3 reads TGTGCCAGCAGTTTATACGCGACCGGGGAGCTGTTTTTT. The encoded protein is CASSLYATGELFF.

The chain is built from TRBV4-3 and TRBJ2-1, with 7 positions matching TRBD1. Germline CDR1 and CDR2: LGHNA and YSLEER. V trimming: 1 base; J trimming: 5 bases; junction bases outside the gene matches: 11. This CDR3 contains 17 residues. The CDR3 coding sequence is TGCGCCAGCAGCCAAGGGGACCCGGGACAGAGCCACAATGAGCAGTTCTTC. Translated: CASSQGDPGQSHNEQFF.

The chain joins TRBV5-1 to TRBJ1-2, with TRBD1 as a possible D gene (5 bases). V shed 4 bases and J shed 8 bases, with 18 bases lying between them. Germline loops: CDR1 SGHRS, CDR2 YFSETQ. The CDR3 has 14 residues. The CDR3 region has the DNA TGCGCCAGCAGCCGGGCCGGGGGATTGAGCGGCTACACCTTC. It specifies CASSRAGGLSGYTF.

As regards this clone: Other DNA sequences in this sample translate to the same CDR3. The chain has TRBV5-1 and TRBJ2-5; 14 bases are a match to TRBD2. Germline trimming cut 4 bases from V and 3 bases from J; bases unmatched to any gene: 2. CDR1 and CDR2 (germline): SGHRS, YFSETQ. The CDR3 covers 15 residues. Here the CDR3 reads CASSPGLAGEETQYF. CDR3 DNA sequence: TGCGCCAGCAGCCCGGGACTAGCGGGAGAAGAGACCCAGTACTTC.

The chain carries TRBV7-2 and TRBJ2-7, with TRBD2 matching over 7 bases. This CDR3 has 15 amino acids. V lost 8 bases, J lost 4 bases, and 14 bases stayed unmatched. From germline, CDR1 is SGHTA and CDR2 FQGNSA. CDR3 amino acids: CASALSGLVGYEQYF. For the CDR3, the DNA is TGTGCCAGCGCCTTATCAGGACTAGTCGGGTACGAGCAGTACTTC.

Note on this clone: Other nucleotide sequences in the sample specify the same CDR3. The genes are TRBV18 and TRBJ1-1; the match to TRBD1 covers 8 bases. The germline gives CDR1 KGHSH, CDR2 LQKENI. After removal of 3 bases from V and 2 bases from J, the junction contained 2 bases not matched to a gene. This CDR3 region has 14 residues. The CDR3 bases are TGTGCCAGCTCACCGCAGGGGGCTAACACTGAAGCTTTCTTT. This gives the protein CASSPQGANTEAFF. Based on the CDR3 plus reference TRBV18 and TRBJ1-1, the full variable domain is NAGVMQNPRHLVRRRGQEARLRCSPMKGHSHVYWYRQLPEEGLKFMVYLQKENIIDESGMPKERFSAEFPKEGPSILRIQQVVRGDSAAYFCASSPQGANTEAFFGQGTRLTVV.

For this clone: In the same sample, other DNA sequences code for this CDR3. This chain's CDR3 is CASSPSTGESEAFF. The CDR3 DNA is TGTGCCAGCTCACCGTCGACAGGGGAGTCTGAAGCTTTCTTT. The J gene is TRBJ1-1, the V gene TRBV18; 8 bases fit TRBD1. Unmatched junction bases numbered 6, after V lost 3 bases and J lost 6 bases. Germline V gene sequence: CDR1 KGHSH, CDR2 LQKENI. CDR3 length: 14 residues.

The rearrangement joins TRBV10-3 to TRBJ2-1; 14 bases align to TRBD2. Germline assignment: CDR1 ENHRY and CDR2 SYGVKD. J lost 12 bases, V lost 10 bases, and 14 bases had no gene match. The length of the CDR3 is 15 residues. The CDR3 reads CATKAPGLAGETQFF. The CDR3 coding sequence is TGTGCCACCAAAGCGCCGGGACTAGCGGGGGAAACGCAGTTCTTC.

The chain uses TRBV18 and TRBJ2-1; possibly TRBD1 or TRBD2 for D (5 bases each). The CDR3 contains 15 residues. Trimming left V 3 bases short and J 5 bases short, with 14 bases between. Germline CDR1 is KGHSH and CDR2 is LQKENI. The CDR3 region is CASSPRGSGNNEQFF. Written as DNA, the CDR3 is TGTGCCAGCTCACCTCGGGGTTCAGGGAACAATGAGCAGTTCTTC.

The chain carries TRBV9 and TRBJ2-3; no reliable D call. V lost 4 bases and J 2 bases, leaving 5 bases between the germline ends. This CDR3 region has 12 residues. Germline V gene data show CDR1 as SGDLS and CDR2 as YYNGEE. This CDR3 is CASSRITDTQYF. The CDR3 region has the DNA TGTGCCAGCAGCAGAATCACAGATACGCAGTATTTT.

This clone was counted a single time. The J gene is TRBJ1-5, the V gene TRBV30; 9 nucleotides agree with TRBD1. J lost 4 bases, V lost 4 bases, and 2 bases had no gene match. Germline-derived CDR1 and CDR2 are GTSNPN and SVGIG (reference sequence). CDR3 length: 13 amino acids. CDR3 loop: CAWNRGPNQPQHF. CDR3 bases: TGTGCCTGGAACAGGGGGCCAAATCAGCCCCAGCATTTT.

The rearrangement uses TRBV2 and TRBJ2-3; TRBD2 matches at 12 bases. In germline, CDR1 is SNHLY, CDR2 FYNNEI. V lost 6 bases and J lost 3; bases outside the gene matches: 4. The CDR3 has 15 residues. The CDR3 sequence: CASRRTSGITDTQYF. The CDR3 nucleotides are TGTGCCAGCAGACGGACTAGCGGGATAACAGATACGCAGTATTTT.

The chain is built from TRBV28 and TRBJ2-3; D uncertain. The CDR3 extends over 15 amino acids. Germline V gene sequence: CDR1 MDHEN, CDR2 SYDVKM. With 6 bases removed from V and 0 bases from J, the gap between germline ends came to 13 bases. This CDR3 is CASSLKKPSTDTQYF. The CDR3 DNA sequence: TGTGCCAGCAGCCTCAAGAAACCTAGCACAGATACGCAGTATTTT.

The chain couples TRBV5-1 to TRBJ1-1; unclear D gene. Germline V lookup: CDR1 SGHRS, CDR2 YFSETQ. Trimming shortened V by 8 bases and J by 1 base, and 18 bases separated the two germline ends. The CDR3 has 15 amino acids. This CDR3 reads CASHPRAGANTEAFF. The CDR3 DNA is TGCGCCAGTCACCCCCGCGCGGGAGCGAACACTGAAGCTTTCTTT.

DNA of the CDR3: TGCGCCAGCAGCAATGACCCACAAGAGACCCAGTACTTC. The encoded protein is CASSNDPQETQYF. The chain couples TRBV5-1 to TRBJ2-5, with D uncertain. Germline loops: CDR1 SGHRS, CDR2 YFSETQ. V gave up 4 bases and J gave up 2 bases, with 9 bases separating them. The CDR3 consists of 13 residues.

V usage is TRBV10-1 and J usage is TRBJ2-7, with 10 bases aligning to TRBD1. CDR1 is WNHNN and CDR2 is SYGVQD in the germline V gene (reference sequence). V lost 8 bases, J lost 6 bases, and 10 bases stayed unmatched. The CDR3 runs 14 residues. CDR3 bases: TGCGCCAGCGCCCGGGACAGGGGATTCTCCGAGCAGTACTTC. This codes for CASARDRGFSEQYF.

The chain couples TRBV10-3 to TRBJ2-2; either TRBD1 or TRBD2 may fit D (5 bases each). Germline V gives CDR1 ENHRY, CDR2 SYGVKD. There are 18 residues in the CDR3. V was cut by 0 bases and J by 3 bases, with 17 bases left in between. As DNA, the CDR3 is TGTGCCATCAGTGAGTCCGAGGGGCGGGTTGGAGACACCGGGGAGCTGTTTTTT. Encoded protein: CAISESEGRVGDTGELFF.

The chain carries TRBV6-6 and TRBJ1-3; no clear D. Trimming took 0 bases from V and 0 from J, leaving 9 bases between them. Germline CDR1 MNHNY, CDR2 SVGAGI (reference sequence). The CDR3 is made up of 16 amino acids. The CDR3 is CASSYSGPTSGNTIYF. The CDR3 bases are TGTGCCAGCAGTTACTCCGGGCCAACCTCTGGAAACACCATATATTTT.

As DNA, the CDR3 is TGTGCCAGCAGACCTCTAGCGAGCACAGATACGCAGTATTTT. Its translation: CASRPLASTDTQYF. The chain uses TRBV6-5 and TRBJ2-3, with D maybe TRBD2 (6 bases). The germline V gene has CDR1 MNHEY and CDR2 SVGAGI. V was pared by 6 bases and J by 0 bases, with 10 bases between. The CDR3 spans 14 residues.

The count of this clone is one. This chain uses TRBV28 with TRBJ1-5; D unclear. The CDR3 extends over 15 amino acids. Trimming removed 7 bases from V and 7 bases from J, with 20 bases in between. The V gene's germline CDR1 is MDHEN and CDR2 SYDVKM. The CDR3: CASTQGGRVWQPQHF. The CDR3 region has the DNA TGTGCCAGCACCCAAGGTGGGAGGGTTTGGCAGCCCCAGCATTTT.